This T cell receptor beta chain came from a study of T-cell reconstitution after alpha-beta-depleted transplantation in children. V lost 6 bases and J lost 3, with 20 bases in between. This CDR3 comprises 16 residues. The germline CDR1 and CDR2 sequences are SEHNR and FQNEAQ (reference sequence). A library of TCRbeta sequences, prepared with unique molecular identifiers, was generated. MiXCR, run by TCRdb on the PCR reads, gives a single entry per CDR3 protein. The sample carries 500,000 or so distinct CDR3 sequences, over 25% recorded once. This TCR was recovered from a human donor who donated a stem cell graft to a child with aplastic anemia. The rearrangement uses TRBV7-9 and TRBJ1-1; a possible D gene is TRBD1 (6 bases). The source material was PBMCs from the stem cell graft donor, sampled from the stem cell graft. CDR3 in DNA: TGTGCCAGCAGGGACAGTACAGGGTTGGAGTACACTGAAGCTTTCTTT. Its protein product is CASRDSTGLEYTEAFF.